Below are 25 T cell receptor beta chains sequenced from a single sample in a study of T cell responses to AZD1222 COVID-19 vaccine. Clones were read by immunoSEQ multiplex PCR, and TCRdb kept only the in-frame ones, dropping some. The table records about 130,000 clones, around 90% of them present only once. Source: peripheral blood, taken on day 0 of AZD1222 vaccination. These receptor sequences come from an adult in good health.

The chain couples TRBV12-3 or TRBV12-4 to TRBJ1-1, with D possibly matching TRBD1 (5 bases). This CDR3 is 13 amino acids long. Trimming shortened V by 4 bases and J by 5 bases, and 11 bases separated the two germline ends. CDR3 protein: CASSYGQTTEAFF. DNA for the CDR3: TGTGCCAGCAGTTACGGACAAACTACTGAAGCTTTCTTT.

The V gene is TRBV2, the J gene TRBJ1-2; 8 bases fit TRBD1. Germline CDR1 and CDR2: SNHLY and FYNNEI. V shed 6 bases, J shed 4 bases, and the junction held 10 bases outside the gene matches. The CDR3 spans 15 residues. Here the CDR3 reads CASSLRGTGPYGYTF. The CDR3 DNA follows: TGTGCCAGCAGCCTAAGAGGGACAGGCCCCTATGGCTACACCTTC.

This sequence joins TRBV7-2 and TRBJ2-7; D gene ambiguous. Germline V lookup: CDR1 SGHTA, CDR2 FQGNSA. The CDR3 sequence is 11 residues long. V shed 3 bases and J shed 2 bases, with 2 bases lying between them. CDR3 sequence: CASSFTYEQYF. The CDR3 DNA sequence: TGTGCCAGCAGCTTCACCTACGAGCAGTACTTC.

This chain joins TRBV5-1 and TRBJ2-1; TRBD2 might be the D (7 bases). Trimming cost V 6 bases and J 0 bases, with 16 bases left between them. This CDR3 has 16 residues. The germline CDR1 and CDR2 sequences are SGHRS and YFSETQ. The CDR3 DNA reads TGCGCCAGCACTCCGGGGGGACAAAGCTCCTACAATGAGCAGTTCTTC. Amino acids: CASTPGGQSSYNEQFF. The complete variable domain, with remaining parts taken from reference TRBV5-1 and TRBJ2-1, reads KAGVTQTPRYLIKTRGQQVTLSCSPISGHRSVSWYQQTPGQGLQFLFEYFSETQRNKGNFPGRFSGRQFSNSRSEMNVSTLELGDSALYLCASTPGGQSSYNEQFFGPGTRLTVL.

The chain recombines TRBV11-2 with TRBJ1-1, with 7 bases that match TRBD1. Looked up from germline, CDR1 is SGHAT and CDR2 is FQNNGV. V dropped 5 bases and J dropped 5; count of bases not matched to a gene: 8. CDR3 length: 14 amino acids. CDR3: CASSQGGRMTEAFF. CDR3 nucleotides: TGTGCCAGCAGCCAGGGGGGAAGGATGACTGAAGCTTTCTTT. Full variable domain (outside the CDR3, taken from reference TRBV11-2 and TRBJ1-1): EAGVAQSPRYKIIEKRQSVAFWCNPISGHATLYWYQQILGQGPKLLIQFQNNGVVDDSQLPKDRFSAERLKGVDSTLKIQPAKLEDSAVYLCASSQGGRMTEAFFGQGTRLTVV.

This chain connects TRBV2 to TRBJ1-1, with unresolved D. CDR3 length equals 13 residues. Trimming cost V 4 bases and J 1 base, with 7 bases left between them. Germline CDR1 SNHLY, CDR2 FYNNEI. The CDR3 nucleotides are TGTGCCAGCAGTGGGGAGGGGAACACTGAAGCTTTCTTT. It encodes CASSGEGNTEAFF.

V gene TRBV6-5 combines with J gene TRBJ2-1, with a tentative D call TRBD1 (5 bases). Germline lookup yields CDR1 MNHEY and CDR2 SVGAGI. Trimming stripped 6 bases from V and 4 bases from J, with 7 bases between. This CDR3 has 12 amino acids. Written as DNA, the CDR3 is TGTGCCAGCAGGTCAGGGTACAATGAGCAGTTCTTC. Protein: CASRSGYNEQFF.

The chain has TRBV6-4 and TRBJ2-3; TRBD1 matches 8 bases. The CDR3 is 15 residues long. Germline lookup yields CDR1 MRHNA and CDR2 SNTAGT. V was pared by 4 bases and J by 6 bases, with 9 bases of the junction left unmatched. CDR3 sequence (DNA): TGTGCCAGCAGTGCCGAGACAGGGGCGGTGGATACGCAGTATTTT. This translates into CASSAETGAVDTQYF.

This chain uses TRBV18 with TRBJ2-7; 7 bases are a match to TRBD1. V shed 6 bases, J shed 6 bases, and the junction held 11 bases outside the gene matches. The CDR3 has 14 amino acids. CDR1 KGHSH and CDR2 LQKENI come from the germline V gene. CDR3 amino acids: CASSGTDSRGEQYF. Written as DNA, the CDR3 is TGTGCCAGCTCCGGGACAGATTCTAGGGGCGAGCAGTACTTC.

The CDR3 loop reads CATSERQGGGNEKLFF. CDR3 DNA: TGTGCCACCAGTGAACGGCAGGGGGGAGGGAATGAAAAACTGTTTTTT. This rearrangement joins TRBV24-1 to TRBJ1-4, with 7 positions matching TRBD1. V shed 4 bases, J shed 5 bases, and the junction held 9 bases outside the gene matches. The CDR3 extends over 16 amino acids. Looked up from germline, CDR1 is KGHDR and CDR2 is SFDVKD.

This chain uses TRBV2 with TRBJ1-1; D perhaps matches TRBD1 (5 bases). Germline V gene lookup returns CDR1 SNHLY and CDR2 FYNNEI. V was shortened by 7 bases and J by 3 bases, with 9 bases between the two germline ends. The CDR3 runs 12 residues. The CDR3, as DNA: TGTGCCAGCATCAGGGTTGACACTGAAGCTTTCTTT. It encodes CASIRVDTEAFF.

In its sample, this clone was seen once. The chain couples TRBV27 to TRBJ1-2, with 10 bases matching TRBD1. This CDR3 comprises 14 residues. The germline CDR1 and CDR2 sequences are MNHEY and SMNVEV (reference sequence). After removal of 7 bases from V and 8 bases from J, the junction contained 10 bases not matched to a gene. The CDR3 spells CASISGTGVGGYTF. In nucleotides, the CDR3 is TGTGCCAGCATCTCTGGGACAGGGGTTGGAGGCTACACCTTC.

V gene TRBV2 combines with J gene TRBJ2-3; perhaps D is TRBD1 or TRBD2 (6 bases each). Germline CDR1 and CDR2: SNHLY and FYNNEI. This CDR3 region has 15 residues. V dropped 3 bases and J dropped 3 bases, with 13 bases sitting between them. CDR3 nucleotide sequence: TGTGCCAGCAGTGATCGGGGGCCAGGTACAGATACGCAGTATTTT. Protein sequence: CASSDRGPGTDTQYF.

This chain uses TRBV13 with TRBJ2-2; D is undetermined. This CDR3 region has 13 residues. Per germline, CDR1 PRHDT and CDR2 FYEKMQ (reference sequence). Trimming removed 5 bases at V and 6 bases at J, with 10 bases between. CDR3 sequence (DNA): TGTGCCAGCAGCCCAAACAGCGCCGGGGAGCTGTTTTTT. This translates into CASSPNSAGELFF. The whole variable domain, remainder taken from reference TRBV13 and TRBJ2-2, is AAGVIQSPRHLIKEKRETATLKCYPIPRHDTVYWYQQGPGQDPQFLISFYEKMQSDKGSIPDRFSAQQFSDYHSELNMSSLELGDSALYFCASSPNSAGELFFGEGSRLTVL.

The DNA of the CDR3 is TGCGCCAGCAGCGTGAGCACGGGACCCGGGGGCTTCGAGCAGTACTTC. It translates to CASSVSTGPGGFEQYF. The V call is TRBV4-1, the J call TRBJ2-7; possibly TRBD1 or TRBD2 for D (6 bases each). This CDR3 comprises 16 residues. CDR1 MGHRA and CDR2 YSYEKL come from the germline V gene. V was cut by 5 bases and J by 6 bases, with 23 bases left in between.

V usage is TRBV5-6 and J usage is TRBJ1-2; TRBD1 matches 8 bases. Losses at the gene ends were 4 bases for V and 11 bases for J; bases not matched to a gene: 16. Germline V gene sequence: CDR1 SGHDT, CDR2 YYEEEE. This CDR3 comprises 15 residues. CDR3 residues: CASSRIPGTGQLYTF. The CDR3 DNA reads TGTGCCAGCAGCCGTATACCCGGGACAGGCCAACTTTACACCTTC.

This clone was found a few times. This chain joins TRBV29-1 and TRBJ2-1; D may be TRBD2 (5 bases). CDR1 SQVTM and CDR2 ANQGSEA come from the germline V gene. The CDR3 runs 15 residues. V was shortened by 4 bases and J by 5 bases, with 18 bases between the two germline ends. Here the CDR3 DNA reads TGCAGCGTTGCCAGGAACGCCGGAGGTAACAATGAGCAGTTCTTC. It codes for CSVARNAGGNNEQFF.

About this clone itself: A read error may produce the germline difference seen at one junction end. The chain joins TRBV9 to TRBJ2-3; D perhaps matches TRBD1 (5 bases). The V gene's germline CDR1 is SGDLS and CDR2 YYNGEE. The CDR3 sequence is 15 residues long. In nucleotides, the CDR3 is TGTGCCAGTCAAGAACAGGAATTTAGCACAGGTACGCAGTATTTT. This translates into CASQEQEFSTGTQYF.

The rearrangement uses TRBV7-9 and TRBJ1-1; 7 bases are shared with TRBD1. From germline, CDR1 is SEHNR and CDR2 FQNEAQ (reference sequence). The length of the CDR3 is 13 residues. With 4 bases clipped from V and 5 bases from J, the junction kept 4 bases outside the gene matches. CDR3: CASSSYRGTEAFF. In nucleotides, the CDR3 is TGTGCCAGCAGCTCCTACAGGGGAACTGAAGCTTTCTTT. The full variable domain, in which reference TRBV7-9 and TRBJ1-1 provide the parts outside the CDR3, is DTGVSQNPRHKITKRGQNVTFRCDPISEHNRLYWYRQTLGQGPEFLTYFQNEAQLEKSRLLSDRFSAERPKGSFSTLEIQRTEQGDSAMYLCASSSYRGTEAFFGQGTRLTVV.

The rearrangement links TRBV7-9 to TRBJ1-4, with 8 bases aligning to TRBD1. The CDR3 has 15 amino acids. V shed 0 bases, J shed 6 bases, and the junction held 3 bases outside the gene matches. Germline CDR1 and CDR2: SEHNR and FQNEAQ (reference sequence). The CDR3 region has the DNA TGTGCCAGCAGCTTAGCGGGACAGGTGGATGAAAAACTGTTTTTT. Encoded protein: CASSLAGQVDEKLFF.

The chain uses TRBV13 and TRBJ2-7, with 8 positions matching TRBD2. Germline V CDR1 and CDR2: PRHDT, FYEKMQ (reference sequence). Losses at the gene ends were 0 bases for V and 7 bases for J; bases not matched to a gene: 8. CDR3 size: 15 residues. CDR3 coding DNA: TGTGCCAGCAGCTTAGGCGCGGGGGGTCGGCGAGAGCAGTACTTC. As protein: CASSLGAGGRREQYF.

The gene calls are TRBV6-1 and TRBJ1-6; TRBD1 matches 7 bases. This CDR3 is 18 amino acids long. Germline V gives CDR1 MNHNS, CDR2 SASEGT. With V trimmed by 3 bases and J by 3 bases, 11 bases remained unmatched. The CDR3 sequence is CASSDGTAIPNYNSPLHF. The CDR3 DNA follows: TGTGCCAGCAGTGACGGGACAGCGATTCCTAACTATAATTCACCCCTCCACTTT.

The V and J genes are TRBV5-8 and TRBJ1-5; D unresolved. The V gene lost 1 base and the J gene lost 4 bases, with 12 bases spanning the gap. CDR3 length equals 15 residues. The germline V gene encodes CDR1 SGHTS and CDR2 YDEGEE. The CDR3: CASSLTGNSNQPQHF. CDR3 DNA sequence: TGTGCCAGCAGCTTGACGGGCAACAGTAATCAGCCCCAGCATTTT.

J is TRBJ1-4 and V is TRBV6-5; 9 bases line up with TRBD1. The J segment lost 7 bases and the V segment lost 7 bases, leaving 4 bases of the junction unmatched. CDR3 length: 13 residues. Germline CDR1 and CDR2: MNHEY and SVGAGI. The CDR3 here is CASIGTGSEKLFF. The DNA of the CDR3 is TGTGCCAGCATAGGGACAGGGAGTGAAAAACTGTTTTTT.

This clone was observed a single time. This chain links TRBV5-1 with TRBJ1-1; D is unresolved. CDR1 and CDR2 from the germline V gene are SGHRS and YFSETQ. Deletions cut 4 bases from V and 0 bases from J, with 16 bases between. This CDR3 spans 16 amino acids. CDR3 in DNA: TGCGCCAGCAGCCCGGCAAGTAACTTCCTGAACACTGAAGCTTTCTTT. Translation: CASSPASNFLNTEAFF.